This T cell receptor beta chain emerged from a study of blood T cell repertoires in COVID-19. Study background: Both acute and convalescent COVID-19 samples were obtained from the United States, Italy and Spain. The analysed material was cDNA or gDNA that came from T cells, B-cell-depleted T cells, or PBMCs.

In the study's own analysis: Using reference gene primer amplification, nucleated cell counts were estimated. TCRdb's table, derived via immunoSEQ multiplex PCR, lists solely in-frame clones and lacks some. The DNA gave D and trimming, while V, J and clone size come from that table. The sample holds about 200,000 clones, about nine tenths seen once. V lost 2 bases, J lost 5 bases, and 9 bases lay in between. The CDR3 length is 14 residues. CDR1 and CDR2 (germline): MNHEY, SVGAGI. V usage is TRBV6-5 and J usage is TRBJ2-2; D is perhaps TRBD1 (6 bases). The receptor's source is a man older than 75 with acute or convalescent COVID-19. The sequencing input was peripheral blood. This chain's CDR3 is CASSYTQGTGELFF. The CDR3, as DNA: TGTGCCAGCAGTTACACACAGGGAACCGGGGAGCTGTTTTTT.